These 23 T cell receptor beta chains were all obtained from the same sample, sequenced in a study of identical twins. TCRdb analysed the 5' RACE reads with MiXCR anew, one entry per CDR3 protein. The sample carries approximately 890,000 distinct CDR3 sequences, over 9% recorded once. The sample was also reused in another study, on yellow fever vaccine responses in identical twins.

Sequenced material: PBMCs. All receptors derive from a young woman in good health.

The V call is TRBV29-1, the J call TRBJ2-7, with 12 bases identical to TRBD2. CDR1 is SQVTM and CDR2 is ANQGSEA in the germline V gene. The CDR3 sequence is 16 residues long. Trimming removed 3 bases from V and 0 bases from J; junction bases left unmatched: 6. CDR3 protein: CSVDVPTSGGSYEQYF. CDR3 DNA sequence: TGCAGCGTTGATGTCCCGACTAGCGGGGGCTCCTACGAGCAGTACTTC.

This clonotype was detected only a few times. The chain uses TRBV18 and TRBJ2-1; maybe TRBD2 (5 bases). The CDR3 has 14 residues. Trimming cost V 6 bases and J 2 bases, with 11 bases left between them. Per germline, CDR1 KGHSH and CDR2 LQKENI. CDR3 residues: CASSPGSTYNEQFF. The CDR3 bases are TGTGCCAGCTCCCCGGGGAGCACCTACAATGAGCAGTTCTTC.

This clonotype was seen a few times. The rearrangement joins TRBV5-6 to TRBJ2-1; TRBD2 might be the D (7 bases). The germline gives CDR1 SGHDT, CDR2 YYEEEE. This CDR3 region has 13 residues. Between the trimmed V and J ends, which lost 4 bases and 9 bases, there was a span of 14 bases. The CDR3 DNA follows: TGTGCCAGCAGCCCGTGGGGGGGGCGTGAGCAGTTCTTC. Amino acid sequence: CASSPWGGREQFF.

The chain combines TRBV5-1 with TRBJ2-1; possible D gene TRBD2, 5 bases. The germline gives CDR1 SGHRS, CDR2 YFSETQ. The V and J ends lost 3 bases and 0 bases respectively, with 22 bases between them. CDR3 length equals 19 residues. This chain's CDR3 is CASSWPELTSLSSYNEQFF. The CDR3 DNA reads TGCGCCAGCAGCTGGCCCGAACTTACTAGTCTAAGCTCCTACAATGAGCAGTTCTTC.

This clonotype was seen only a few times. One end of the junction does not line up with germline, which may come from a read error. The CDR3 is CSARASSGSVF. The CDR3 DNA is TGCAGTGCTCGGGCCAGTTCAGGGTCGGTCTTC. V gene TRBV20-1 combines with J gene TRBJ2-1, with D possibly TRBD1 on 5 matching bases. Germline V gene data show CDR1 as DFQATT and CDR2 as SNEGSKA (reference sequence). This CDR3 has 11 amino acids.

The V and J genes are TRBV5-1 and TRBJ2-3, with TRBD2 matching 9 bases. CDR1 and CDR2 (germline): SGHRS, YFSETQ. The CDR3 totals 15 residues. V lost 6 bases, J lost 3 bases, and 8 bases stayed unmatched. Here the CDR3 DNA reads TGCGCCAGCACGGAGACTAGCGGTCTGACAGATACGCAGTATTTT. Amino acids: CASTETSGLTDTQYF.

This chain links TRBV20-1 with TRBJ2-1, with 10 bases fitting TRBD2. CDR1 is DFQATT and CDR2 is SNEGSKA in the germline V gene (reference sequence). CDR3 length: 15 residues. Unmatched junction bases numbered 11, after V lost 3 bases and J lost 9 bases. The CDR3 bases are TGCAGTGCTAGGGAGGGGGCTAGCGGGAGCGGTGAGCAGTTCTTC. This gives the protein CSAREGASGSGEQFF.

The chain links TRBV20-1 to TRBJ2-2; D is possibly TRBD1 (6 bases). The CDR3 runs to 16 residues. Trimming stripped 6 bases from V and 4 bases from J, with 21 bases between. CDR1 and CDR2 (germline): DFQATT, SNEGSKA (reference sequence). CDR3: CSAPYQGSSITGELFF. In nucleotides, the CDR3 is TGCAGTGCCCCATACCAGGGGAGCTCCATCACCGGGGAGCTGTTTTTT.

The genes are TRBV3-1 and TRBJ1-5; 7 positions match TRBD1. The CDR3 loop spans 14 amino acids. Trimming at V came to 4 bases and at J to 5 bases, leaving 5 bases not matched to a gene. The V gene's germline CDR1 is LGHDT and CDR2 YNNKEL (reference sequence). This chain's CDR3 is CASSPGTADQPQHF. CDR3 nucleotides: TGTGCCAGCAGCCCCGGGACAGCTGATCAGCCCCAGCATTTT.

This clonotype occurred a few times. The chain joins TRBV7-6 to TRBJ2-2; the match to TRBD2 covers 10 bases. Germline V CDR1 and CDR2: SGHVS, FNYEAQ. With 4 bases clipped from V and 1 base from J, the junction kept 15 bases outside the gene matches. This CDR3 has 20 residues. The CDR3 sequence is CASSSPGRLAGERNTGELFF. The CDR3 region has the DNA TGTGCCAGCAGCTCCCCGGGGAGGCTAGCGGGAGAGAGGAACACCGGGGAGCTGTTTTTT.

J is TRBJ2-7 and V is TRBV28, with D possibly called TRBD1 or TRBD2 (5 bases each). CDR3 size: 12 residues. CDR1 and CDR2 (germline): MDHEN, SYDVKM. The germline V and J ends were trimmed by 8 bases and 2 bases, with 10 bases remaining between them. The DNA of the CDR3 is TGTGCCAGCGGGACGGTACCCTACGAGCAGTACTTC. Translated: CASGTVPYEQYF. The variable domain in full, completed from reference TRBV28 and TRBJ2-7, reads DVKVTQSSRYLVKRTGEKVFLECVQDMDHENMFWYRQDPGLGLRLIYFSYDVKMKEKGDIPEGYSVSREKKERFSLILESASTNQTSMYLCASGTVPYEQYFGPGTRLTVT.

J is TRBJ2-6 and V is TRBV11-2; D is perhaps TRBD2 (6 bases). Trimming pared 5 bases from V and 1 base from J, leaving 24 bases between. Germline CDR1 reads SGHAT; CDR2 reads FQNNGV. The length of the CDR3 is 20 residues. CDR3 amino acids: CASSTSWDVRKGSGANVLTF. The DNA of the CDR3 is TGTGCCAGCAGCACTAGCTGGGACGTCCGAAAGGGTTCTGGGGCCAACGTCCTGACTTTC.

This rearrangement joins TRBV10-1 to TRBJ1-5; D unresolved. Trimming shortened V by 3 bases and J by 9 bases, and 12 bases separated the two germline ends. Germline lookup yields CDR1 WNHNN and CDR2 SYGVQD (reference sequence). The CDR3 consists of 13 residues. CDR3 in amino acids: CASSEDLAWPQHF. For the CDR3, the DNA is TGCGCCAGCAGTGAAGACCTGGCTTGGCCCCAGCATTTT.

To note about this clonotype: Being one base from a much bigger clone, this may be a read error. The V call is TRBV7-6, the J call TRBJ1-2; 9 nucleotides align to TRBD1. The germline V gene encodes CDR1 SGHVS and CDR2 FNYEAQ. The CDR3 length is 12 residues. V lost 6 bases to trimming and J lost 8 bases; unmatched junction nucleotides: 4. CDR3 nucleotides: TGTGCCAGCAGGGGACAGGGAGAGGGCTACACCTTC. The encoded protein is CASRGQGEGYTF.

CDR3 sequence reads: CASSSPGQGAYEQFF. The CDR3 DNA reads TGTGCCAGCAGTTCGCCGGGACAGGGGGCCTATGAGCAGTTCTTC. This sequence joins TRBV25-1 and TRBJ2-1; TRBD1 matches 12 bases. The CDR3 is 15 amino acids. Germline CDR1 is MGHDK and CDR2 is SYGVNS. The V gene end was trimmed by 5 bases and the J gene end by 8 bases; junction bases not matched to a gene: 7.

The rearrangement joins TRBV2 to TRBJ2-3; the match to TRBD2 covers 10 bases. The J segment lost 0 bases and the V segment lost 2 bases, leaving 2 bases of the junction unmatched. CDR3 size: 16 residues. Looked up from germline, CDR1 is SNHLY and CDR2 is FYNNEI. The CDR3 sequence: CASSETSGTSTDTQYF. The CDR3 DNA sequence: TGTGCCAGCAGTGAAACTAGCGGGACGAGCACAGATACGCAGTATTTT.

Here the CDR3 DNA reads TGCAGTGCCGGAACTAGCGGGGGGGCTCGGTGGTACAATGAGCAGTTCTTC. Translated: CSAGTSGGARWYNEQFF. This chain uses TRBV20-1 with TRBJ2-1; 13 bases line up with TRBD2. The V gene end was trimmed by 6 bases and the J gene end by 4 bases; junction bases not matched to a gene: 12. The CDR3 has 17 amino acids. Germline V gene sequence: CDR1 DFQATT, CDR2 SNEGSKA (reference sequence).

This clonotype was seen many times. The gene calls are TRBV6-1 and TRBJ1-1, with TRBD1 as a possible D gene (6 bases). The germline V gene has CDR1 MNHNS and CDR2 SASEGT. The CDR3 covers 14 residues. V lost 6 bases and J lost 3, with 14 bases in between. The CDR3: CASRTGFVDTEAFF. The CDR3 nucleotides are TGTGCCAGCAGAACAGGGTTCGTGGACACTGAAGCTTTCTTT.

The chain has TRBV20-1 and TRBJ1-3; no clear D gene. The V end lost 0 bases, the J end lost 0 bases, and 9 bases lay between the germline ends. The CDR3 runs 15 residues. Germline CDR1 DFQATT, CDR2 SNEGSKA (reference sequence). This chain's CDR3 is CSARDRRNSGNTIYF. The CDR3 DNA reads TGCAGTGCTAGAGATCGGCGAAACTCTGGAAACACCATATATTTT.

This clonotype was seen only a few times. The J gene is TRBJ2-3, the V gene TRBV7-6; D is perhaps TRBD1 (6 bases). This CDR3 is 14 amino acids long. Germline CDR1 is SGHVS and CDR2 is FNYEAQ. Trimming stripped 2 bases from V and 1 base from J, with 7 bases between. The CDR3 nucleotides are TGTGCCAGCAGCTTACACAGGGGCACAGATACGCAGTATTTT. This gives the protein CASSLHRGTDTQYF.

This clonotype occurred many times. The V call is TRBV12-3 or TRBV12-4, the J call TRBJ1-3, with unresolved D. The V and J ends lost 2 bases and 2 bases respectively, with 10 bases between them. The CDR3 consists of 15 residues. The CDR3 region has the DNA TGTGCCAGCAGTTTAAGGGAGGTACCTGGAAACACCATATATTTT. Its translation: CASSLREVPGNTIYF.

The chain employs TRBV28 and TRBJ1-1; D ambiguous. The CDR3 runs to 14 residues. Germline CDR1 MDHEN, CDR2 SYDVKM. V was trimmed by 5 bases and J by 0 bases, leaving 10 bases between them. CDR3 in DNA: TGTGCCAGCAGTGGTCCGATTATGAACACTGAAGCTTTCTTT. It codes for CASSGPIMNTEAFF.

This clonotype appeared a few times. V is TRBV7-9 and J is TRBJ2-5; D is undetermined. CDR1 is SEHNR, CDR2 FQNEAQ, per germline (reference sequence). The CDR3 extends over 15 amino acids. V was shortened by 5 bases and J by 1 base, with 14 bases between the two germline ends. The CDR3, as DNA: TGTGCCAGCAGCCCCCAACGGACGGTCCAAGAGACCCAGTACTTC. Translated: CASSPQRTVQETQYF. Variable domain in full (rest from reference TRBV7-9 and TRBJ2-5): DTGVSQNPRHKITKRGQNVTFRCDPISEHNRLYWYRQTLGQGPEFLTYFQNEAQLEKSRLLSDRFSAERPKGSFSTLEIQRTEQGDSAMYLCASSPQRTVQETQYFGPGTRLLVL.